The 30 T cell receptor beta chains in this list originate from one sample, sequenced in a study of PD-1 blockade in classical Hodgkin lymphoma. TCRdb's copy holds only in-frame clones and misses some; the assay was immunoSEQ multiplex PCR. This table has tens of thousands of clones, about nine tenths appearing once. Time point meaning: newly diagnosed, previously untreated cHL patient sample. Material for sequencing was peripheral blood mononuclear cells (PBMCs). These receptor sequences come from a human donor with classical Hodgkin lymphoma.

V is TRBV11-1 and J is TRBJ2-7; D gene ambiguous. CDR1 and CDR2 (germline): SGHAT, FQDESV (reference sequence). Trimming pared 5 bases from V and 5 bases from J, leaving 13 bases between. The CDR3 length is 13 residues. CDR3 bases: TGTGCCAGCAGCATACTCCAAGCCCACGAGCAGTACTTC. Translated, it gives CASSILQAHEQYF.

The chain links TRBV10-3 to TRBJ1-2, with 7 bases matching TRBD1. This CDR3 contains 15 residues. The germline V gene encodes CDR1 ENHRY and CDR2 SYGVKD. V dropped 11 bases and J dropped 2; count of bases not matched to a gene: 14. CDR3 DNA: TGTGCCGTCACCGAGCTGACAGGGACAAACTATGGCTACACCTTC. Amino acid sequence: CAVTELTGTNYGYTF.

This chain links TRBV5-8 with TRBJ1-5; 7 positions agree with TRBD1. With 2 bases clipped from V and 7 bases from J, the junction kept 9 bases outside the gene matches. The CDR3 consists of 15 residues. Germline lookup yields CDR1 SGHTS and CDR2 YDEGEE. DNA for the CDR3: TGTGCCAGCAGCTTCAGGGGGATCTTAGGGCAGCCCCAGCATTTT. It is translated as CASSFRGILGQPQHF. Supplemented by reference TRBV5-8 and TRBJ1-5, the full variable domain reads EAGVTQSPTHLIKTRGQQATLRCSPISGHTSVYWYQQALGLGLQFLLWYDEGEERNRGNFPPRFSGRQFPNYSSELNVNALELEDSALYLCASSFRGILGQPQHFGDGTRLSIL.

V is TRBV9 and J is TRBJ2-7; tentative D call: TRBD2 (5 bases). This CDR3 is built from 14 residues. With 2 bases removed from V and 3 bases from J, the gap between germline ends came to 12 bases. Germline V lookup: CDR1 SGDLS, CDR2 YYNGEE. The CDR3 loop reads CASSVRGRDYEQYF. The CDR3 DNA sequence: TGTGCCAGCAGCGTGAGAGGGCGAGACTACGAGCAGTACTTC.

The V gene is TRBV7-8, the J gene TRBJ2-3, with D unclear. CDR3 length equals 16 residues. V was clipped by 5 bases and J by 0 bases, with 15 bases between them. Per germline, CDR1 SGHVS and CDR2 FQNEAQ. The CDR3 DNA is TGTGCCAGCAGCCTAAGGGTCGGCCTTAGCACAGATACGCAGTATTTT. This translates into CASSLRVGLSTDTQYF.

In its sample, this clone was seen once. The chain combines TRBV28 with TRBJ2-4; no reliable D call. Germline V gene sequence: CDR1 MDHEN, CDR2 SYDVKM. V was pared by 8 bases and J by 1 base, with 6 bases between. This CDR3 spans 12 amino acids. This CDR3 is CASALAKNIQYF. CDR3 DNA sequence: TGTGCCAGCGCCTTGGCCAAAAACATTCAGTACTTC.

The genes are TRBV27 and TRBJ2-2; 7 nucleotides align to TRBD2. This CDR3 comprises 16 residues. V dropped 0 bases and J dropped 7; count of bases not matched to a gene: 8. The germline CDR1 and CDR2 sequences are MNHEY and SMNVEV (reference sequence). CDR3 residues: CASSLSRERDGGELFF. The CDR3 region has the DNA TGTGCCAGCAGTTTATCGCGGGAGCGTGATGGCGGGGAGCTGTTTTTT.

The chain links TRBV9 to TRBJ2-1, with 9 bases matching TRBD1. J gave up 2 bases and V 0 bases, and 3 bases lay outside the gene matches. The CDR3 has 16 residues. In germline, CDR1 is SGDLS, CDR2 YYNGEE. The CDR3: CASSVATGGPYNEQFF. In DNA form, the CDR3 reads TGTGCCAGCAGCGTAGCTACAGGGGGCCCCTACAATGAGCAGTTCTTC.

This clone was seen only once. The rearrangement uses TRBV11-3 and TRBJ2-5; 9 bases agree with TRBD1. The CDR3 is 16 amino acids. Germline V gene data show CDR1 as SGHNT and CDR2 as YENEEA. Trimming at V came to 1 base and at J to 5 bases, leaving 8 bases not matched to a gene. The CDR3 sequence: CASSLGNRGQGETQYF. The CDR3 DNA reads TGTGCCAGCAGCTTAGGAAACAGGGGGCAAGGGGAGACCCAGTACTTC.

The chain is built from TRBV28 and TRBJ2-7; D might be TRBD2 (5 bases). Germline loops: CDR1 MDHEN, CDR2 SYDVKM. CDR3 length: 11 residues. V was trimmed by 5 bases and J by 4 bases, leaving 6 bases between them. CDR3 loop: CASSRDYEQYV. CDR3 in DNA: TGTGCCAGCAGTCGGGATTACGAGCAGTACGTC.

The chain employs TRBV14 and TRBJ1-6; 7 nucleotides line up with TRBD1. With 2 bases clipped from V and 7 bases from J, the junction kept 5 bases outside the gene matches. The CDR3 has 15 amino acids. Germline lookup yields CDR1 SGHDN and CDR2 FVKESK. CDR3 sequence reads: CASSQITGANSPLHF. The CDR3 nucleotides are TGTGCCAGCAGCCAAATAACAGGGGCAAATTCACCCCTCCACTTT.

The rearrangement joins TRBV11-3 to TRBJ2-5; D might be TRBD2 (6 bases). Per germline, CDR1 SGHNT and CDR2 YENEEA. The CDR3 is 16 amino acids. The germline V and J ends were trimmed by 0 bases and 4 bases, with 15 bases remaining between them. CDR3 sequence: CASSLDYRSGVETQYF. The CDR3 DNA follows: TGTGCCAGCAGCTTAGATTATCGGTCGGGGGTAGAGACCCAGTACTTC.

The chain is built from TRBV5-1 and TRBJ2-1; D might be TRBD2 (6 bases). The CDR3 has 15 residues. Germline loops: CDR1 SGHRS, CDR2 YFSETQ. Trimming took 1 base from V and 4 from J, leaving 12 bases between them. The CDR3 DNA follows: TGCGCCAGCAGCTTGTATGGGACTGGTTACAATGAGCAGTTCTTC. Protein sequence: CASSLYGTGYNEQFF. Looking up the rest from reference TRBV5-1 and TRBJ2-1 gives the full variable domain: KAGVTQTPRYLIKTRGQQVTLSCSPISGHRSVSWYQQTPGQGLQFLFEYFSETQRNKGNFPGRFSGRQFSNSRSEMNVSTLELGDSALYLCASSLYGTGYNEQFFGPGTRLTVL.

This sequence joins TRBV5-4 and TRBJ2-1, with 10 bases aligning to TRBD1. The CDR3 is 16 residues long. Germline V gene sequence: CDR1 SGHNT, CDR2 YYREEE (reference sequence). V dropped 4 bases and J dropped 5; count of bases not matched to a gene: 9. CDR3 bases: TGTGCCAGCAGCGTCAGACAGGGGGCAAGGAACAATGAGCAGTTCTTC. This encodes CASSVRQGARNNEQFF.

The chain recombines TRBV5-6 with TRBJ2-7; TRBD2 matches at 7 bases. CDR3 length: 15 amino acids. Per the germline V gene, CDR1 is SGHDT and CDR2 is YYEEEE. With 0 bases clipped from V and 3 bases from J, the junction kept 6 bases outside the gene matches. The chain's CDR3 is CASSLVGEGHYEQYF. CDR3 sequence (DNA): TGTGCCAGCAGCTTGGTTGGGGAGGGCCACTACGAGCAGTACTTC.

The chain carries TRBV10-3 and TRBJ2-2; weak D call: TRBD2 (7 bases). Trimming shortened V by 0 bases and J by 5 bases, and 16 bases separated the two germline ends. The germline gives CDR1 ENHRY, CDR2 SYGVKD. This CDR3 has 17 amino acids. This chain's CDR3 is CAISESTRGARTGELFF. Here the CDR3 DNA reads TGTGCCATCAGTGAGTCGACTCGGGGGGCACGGACCGGGGAGCTGTTTTTT.

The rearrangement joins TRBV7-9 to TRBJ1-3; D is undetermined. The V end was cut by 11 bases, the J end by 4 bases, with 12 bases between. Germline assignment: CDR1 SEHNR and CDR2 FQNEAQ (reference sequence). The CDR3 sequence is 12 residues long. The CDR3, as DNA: TGTGCCGCTCGCGGACGAGGAAACACCATATATTTT. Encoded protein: CAARGRGNTIYF.

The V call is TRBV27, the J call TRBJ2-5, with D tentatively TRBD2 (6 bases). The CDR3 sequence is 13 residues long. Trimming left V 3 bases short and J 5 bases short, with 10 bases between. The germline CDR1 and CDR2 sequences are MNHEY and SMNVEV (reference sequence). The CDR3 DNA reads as TGTGCCAGCAGTTTTGGGGGGAGTGAGACCCAGTACTTC. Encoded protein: CASSFGGSETQYF.

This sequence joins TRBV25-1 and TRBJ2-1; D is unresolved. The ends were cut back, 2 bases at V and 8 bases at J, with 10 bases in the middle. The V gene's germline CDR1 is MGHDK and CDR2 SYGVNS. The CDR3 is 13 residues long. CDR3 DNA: TGTGCCAGCAGTGAACTTAAAAGGGATGAGCAGTTCTTC. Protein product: CASSELKRDEQFF.

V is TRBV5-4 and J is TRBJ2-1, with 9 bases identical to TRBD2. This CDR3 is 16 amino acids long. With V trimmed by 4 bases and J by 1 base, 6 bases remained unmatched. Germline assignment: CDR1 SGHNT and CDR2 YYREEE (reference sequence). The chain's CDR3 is CASSRSGRESYNEQFF. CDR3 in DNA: TGTGCCAGCAGCCGTAGCGGGAGAGAGTCCTACAATGAGCAGTTCTTC.

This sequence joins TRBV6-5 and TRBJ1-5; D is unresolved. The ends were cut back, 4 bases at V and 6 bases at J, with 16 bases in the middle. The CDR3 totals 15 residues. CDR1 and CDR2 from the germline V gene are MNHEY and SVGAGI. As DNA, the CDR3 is TGTGCCAGCAGTTCTTTACGGGCCCAGAGTCAGCCCCAGCATTTT. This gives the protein CASSSLRAQSQPQHF.

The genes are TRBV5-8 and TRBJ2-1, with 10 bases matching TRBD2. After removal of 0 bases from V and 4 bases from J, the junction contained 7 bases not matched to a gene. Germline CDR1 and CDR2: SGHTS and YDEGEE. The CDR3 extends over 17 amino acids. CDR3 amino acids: CASSLVLAGVGYNEQFF. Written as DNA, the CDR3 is TGTGCCAGCAGCTTGGTGCTAGCGGGAGTGGGGTACAATGAGCAGTTCTTC.

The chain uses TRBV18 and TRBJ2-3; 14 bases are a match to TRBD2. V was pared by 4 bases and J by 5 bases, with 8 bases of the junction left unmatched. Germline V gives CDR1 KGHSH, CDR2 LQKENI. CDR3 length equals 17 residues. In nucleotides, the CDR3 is TGTGCCAGCTCACGGACTAGCGGGAGGTCGGGAGGAGATACGCAGTATTTT. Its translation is CASSRTSGRSGGDTQYF.

For the CDR3, the DNA is TGTGCCTGGAGTGGTAAGTTCGGTAGCTACGAGCAGTACTTC. Its protein product is CAWSGKFGSYEQYF. The chain uses TRBV30 and TRBJ2-7; D is ambiguous. V dropped 1 base and J dropped 3 bases, with 13 bases sitting between them. The CDR3 is made up of 14 amino acids. The germline CDR1 and CDR2 sequences are GTSNPN and SVGIG (reference sequence).

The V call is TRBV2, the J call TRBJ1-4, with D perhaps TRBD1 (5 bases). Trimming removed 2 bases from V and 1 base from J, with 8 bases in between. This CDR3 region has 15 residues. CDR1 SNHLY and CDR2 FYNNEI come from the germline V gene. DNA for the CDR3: TGTGCCAGCAGTGAACAAGGGGTAACTAATGAAAAACTGTTTTTT. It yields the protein CASSEQGVTNEKLFF.

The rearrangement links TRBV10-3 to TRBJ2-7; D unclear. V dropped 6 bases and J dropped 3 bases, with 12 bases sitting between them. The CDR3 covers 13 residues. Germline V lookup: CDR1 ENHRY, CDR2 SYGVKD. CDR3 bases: TGTGCCATCAGGGACGGTTCTAGCTACGAGCAGTACTTC. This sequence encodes CAIRDGSSYEQYF.

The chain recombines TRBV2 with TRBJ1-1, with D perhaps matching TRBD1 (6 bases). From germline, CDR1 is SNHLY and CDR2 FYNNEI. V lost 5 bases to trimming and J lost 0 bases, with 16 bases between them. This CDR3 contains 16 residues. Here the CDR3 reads CASSLRDRLMNTEAFF. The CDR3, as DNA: TGTGCCAGCAGTCTTCGCGACAGGCTGATGAACACTGAAGCTTTCTTT.

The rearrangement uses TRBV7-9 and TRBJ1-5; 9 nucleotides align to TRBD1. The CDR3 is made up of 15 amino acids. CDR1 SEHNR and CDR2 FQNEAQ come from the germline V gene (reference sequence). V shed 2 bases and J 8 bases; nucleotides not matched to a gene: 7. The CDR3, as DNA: TGTGCCAGCAGCTTATATCGACAGGGGGATGAGCCCCAGCATTTT. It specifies CASSLYRQGDEPQHF.

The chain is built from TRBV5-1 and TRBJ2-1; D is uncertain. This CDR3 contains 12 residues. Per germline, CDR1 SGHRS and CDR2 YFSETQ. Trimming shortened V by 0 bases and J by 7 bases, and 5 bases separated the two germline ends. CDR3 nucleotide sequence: TGCGCCAGCAGCTTGGAAGGGAATGAGCAGTTCTTC. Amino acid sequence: CASSLEGNEQFF.

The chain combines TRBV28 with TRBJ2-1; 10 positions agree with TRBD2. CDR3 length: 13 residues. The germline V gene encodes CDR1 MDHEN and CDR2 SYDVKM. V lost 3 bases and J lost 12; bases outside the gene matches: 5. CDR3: CASSLLAGVGQFF. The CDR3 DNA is TGTGCCAGCAGTTTGCTAGCGGGAGTCGGGCAGTTCTTC.